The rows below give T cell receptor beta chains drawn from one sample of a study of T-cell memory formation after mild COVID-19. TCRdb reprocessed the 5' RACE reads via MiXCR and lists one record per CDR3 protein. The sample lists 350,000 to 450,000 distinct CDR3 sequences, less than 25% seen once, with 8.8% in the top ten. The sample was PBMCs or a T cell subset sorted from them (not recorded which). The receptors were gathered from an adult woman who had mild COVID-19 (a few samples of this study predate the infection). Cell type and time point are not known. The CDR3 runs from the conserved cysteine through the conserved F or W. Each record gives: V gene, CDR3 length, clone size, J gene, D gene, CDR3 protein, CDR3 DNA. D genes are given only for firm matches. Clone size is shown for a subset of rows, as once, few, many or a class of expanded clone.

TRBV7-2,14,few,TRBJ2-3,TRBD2,CASSRGDPPYTQYF,TGTGCCAGCAGCCGGGGGGATCCCCCCTATACGCAGTATTTT
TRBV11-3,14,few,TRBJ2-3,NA,CASSWGPLADTQYF,TGTGCCAGCAGCTGGGGACCCCTGGCAGATACGCAGTATTTT
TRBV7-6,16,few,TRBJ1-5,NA,CASSLGVQGSNQPQHF,TGTGCCAGCAGCCTAGGGGTCCAGGGGAGCAATCAGCCCCAGCATTTT
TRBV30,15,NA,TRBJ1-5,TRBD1,CAWSPGQLSNQPQHF,TGTGCCTGGAGTCCGGGACAGCTTAGCAATCAGCCCCAGCATTTT
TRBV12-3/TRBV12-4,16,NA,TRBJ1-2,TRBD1,CASSSRTGVVSYGYTF,TGTGCCAGCAGTTCGAGGACAGGGGTTGTGAGCTATGGCTACACCTTC
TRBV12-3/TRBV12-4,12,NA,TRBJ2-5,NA,CASSWWGETQYF,TGTGCCAGCTCATGGTGGGGAGAGACCCAGTACTTC
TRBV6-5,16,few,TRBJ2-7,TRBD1,CASSSLTGGTSYEQYF,TGTGCCAGCAGTTCGTTGACAGGGGGCACCTCCTACGAGCAGTACTTC
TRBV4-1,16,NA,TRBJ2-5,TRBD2,CASSQDQGGFQETQYF,TGCGCCAGCAGCCAAGATCAGGGAGGGTTTCAAGAGACCCAGTACTTC
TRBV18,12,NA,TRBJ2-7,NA,CASSPQTYEQYF,TGTGCCAGCTCACCACAAACCTACGAGCAGTACTTC
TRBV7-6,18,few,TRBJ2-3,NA,CASSLAGWVGSLTDTQYF,TGTGCCAGCAGCTTAGCCGGGTGGGTTGGCTCCCTCACAGATACGCAGTATTTT
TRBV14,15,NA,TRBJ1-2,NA,CASSQEVQGSYGYTF,TGTGCCAGCAGCCAAGAGGTACAGGGATCATATGGCTACACCTTC
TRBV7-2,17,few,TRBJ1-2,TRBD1,CASSLDFRTGTDYGYTF,TGTGCCAGCAGCTTAGACTTCCGGACAGGAACGGACTATGGCTACACCTTC
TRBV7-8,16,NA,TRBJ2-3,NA,CASSLIRGGSTDTQYF,TGTGCCAGCAGCTTAATTCGTGGCGGGAGCACAGATACGCAGTATTTT
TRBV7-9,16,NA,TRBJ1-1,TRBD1,CASSLPRTGASTEAFF,TGTGCCAGCAGCTTACCCCGGACAGGGGCGTCCACTGAAGCTTTCTTT
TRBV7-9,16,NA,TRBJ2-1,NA,CASSLFGGPAGNEQFF,TGTGCCAGCAGCCTATTCGGGGGGCCAGCTGGGAATGAGCAGTTCTTC
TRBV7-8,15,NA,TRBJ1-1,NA,CASSLPNFERGEAFF,TGTGCCAGCAGCTTACCGAACTTTGAGCGGGGTGAAGCTTTCTTT
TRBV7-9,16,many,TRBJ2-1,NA,CASRHVLRGMNNEQFF,TGTGCCAGCAGGCACGTCCTTCGGGGGATGAACAATGAGCAGTTCTTC
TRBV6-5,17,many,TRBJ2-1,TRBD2,CASSPGTSGMIYNEQFF,TGTGCCAGCAGCCCAGGGACTAGCGGGATGATCTACAATGAGCAGTTCTTC
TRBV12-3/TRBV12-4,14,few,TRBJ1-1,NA,CASAPAWGGTEAFF,TGTGCCAGCGCCCCGGCGTGGGGAGGCACTGAAGCTTTCTTT
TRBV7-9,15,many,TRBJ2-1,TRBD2,CASSWTSGRYNEQFF,TGTGCCAGCAGTTGGACTAGCGGGCGATACAATGAGCAGTTCTTC
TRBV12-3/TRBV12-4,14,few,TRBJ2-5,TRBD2,CASRTSGGGETQYF,TGTGCCAGCAGAACTAGCGGGGGTGGTGAGACCCAGTACTTC